These T cell receptor beta chains were read from a single sample in a study of CD8+ T cells in alopecia areata. The table came from immunoSEQ multiplex PCR; TCRdb's copy has only in-frame clones and leaves some out. Of about 140,000 clones in the sample, roughly 86% are singletons; the top ten hold less than 15%. The sequenced sample was CD8+ T cells sorted from blood, obtained at week 4, from a patient treated with tofacitinib. These receptors came from a human donor with alopecia areata. Both conserved end residues are part of each CDR3. The order of the fields is J gene, V gene, D gene, clone size, CDR3 protein, CDR3 DNA. A D gene is named only where the DNA matches it firmly. Clone size appears in some rows only: once, few, many, or a class for an expanded clone.

TRBJ1-1 | TRBV19 | TRBD1 | few | CASEPGQGVTEAFF | TGTGCCAGTGAACCGGGACAGGGGGTCACTGAAGCTTTCTTT
TRBJ2-7 | TRBV7-9 | TRBD2 | few | CASSSAGDLSYEQYF | TGTGCCAGCAGCTCAGCGGGAGATCTCTCCTACGAGCAGTACTTC
TRBJ1-4 | TRBV29-1 | . | . | CSAAGGAGITNEKLFF | TGCAGCGCCGCGGGGGGCGCGGGAATAACTAATGAAAAACTGTTTTTT
TRBJ2-1 | TRBV13 | . | . | CASSLGESSYNEQFF | TGTGCCAGCAGCTTAGGTGAAAGCTCCTACAATGAGCAGTTCTTC
TRBJ1-1 | TRBV6-1 | TRBD1 | . | CASSPQQGGDPEAFF | TGTGCCAGCAGTCCGCAACAGGGGGGAGACCCTGAAGCTTTCTTT
TRBJ2-7 | TRBV5-1 | . | . | CASSPTSLSYEQYF | TGCGCCAGCAGCCCGACTAGTCTTTCATACGAGCAGTACTTC
TRBJ1-1 | TRBV30 | TRBD1 | . | CARWDRRNTEAFF | TGTGCCAGATGGGACAGGAGGAACACTGAAGCTTTCTTT
TRBJ1-5 | TRBV27 | . | . | CASSRTGFGNQPQHF | TGTGCCAGCAGCCGTACAGGGTTTGGCAATCAGCCCCAGCATTTT
TRBJ1-1 | TRBV2 | TRBD1 | once | CASSDGEGAPGTEAFF | TGTGCCAGCAGTGACGGGGAGGGGGCGCCCGGGACTGAAGCTTTCTTT
TRBJ2-7 | TRBV6-5 | . | few | CASSYFGTESYEQYF | TGTGCCAGCAGTTACTTCGGGACGGAGTCCTACGAGCAGTACTTC
TRBJ2-3 | TRBV7-6 | . | . | CASSGSGGTDTQYF | TGTGCCAGCAGCGGATCCGGCGGCACAGATACGCAGTATTTT
TRBJ2-3 | TRBV27 | TRBD2 | . | CASSTSGTDTQYF | TGTGCCAGCAGTACTAGCGGCACAGATACGCAGTATTTT
TRBJ2-7 | TRBV19 | . | . | CASSLGISYEQYF | TGTGCCAGTAGTCTGGGGATAAGCTACGAGCAGTACTTC
TRBJ1-1 | TRBV6-1 | TRBD1 | . | CASSGRQGGNTEAFF | TGTGCCAGCAGCGGACGACAGGGCGGGAACACTGAAGCTTTCTTT
TRBJ1-5 | TRBV19 | . | . | CASTTGNQPQHF | TGTGCCAGTACAACGGGCAATCAGCCCCAGCATTTT
TRBJ2-6 | TRBV27 | . | . | CASTRDPGANVLTF | TGTGCCAGCACCAGGGATCCTGGGGCCAACGTCCTGACTTTC
TRBJ2-7 | TRBV14 | . | . | CASSHREQVGREQYF | TGTGCCAGCAGCCACAGGGAACAGGTGGGTCGGGAGCAGTACTTC
TRBJ2-1 | TRBV9 | . | . | CASSVASYNEQFF | TGTGCCAGCAGCGTAGCCTCCTACAATGAGCAGTTCTTC
TRBJ2-5 | TRBV19 | . | . | CASSIDGPGETQYF | TGTGCCAGTAGTATAGACGGCCCCGGGGAGACCCAGTACTTC
TRBJ2-3 | TRBV27 | TRBD2 | . | CASSRGLAGPTDTQYF | TGTGCCAGCAGCCGGGGACTAGCGGGCCCCACAGATACGCAGTATTTT
TRBJ2-3 | TRBV30 | . | . | CAWSSTRPGDTQYF | TGTGCCTGGAGTTCGACACGTCCGGGAGATACGCAGTATTTT
TRBJ2-7 | TRBV7-6 | TRBD1 | . | CASSPIAGTGNIYEQYF | TGTGCCAGCAGCCCGATCGCCGGGACAGGGAATATCTACGAGCAGTACTTC
TRBJ1-6 | TRBV4-1 | . | . | CASSQVGGQLPLHF | TGCGCCAGCAGCCAAGTCGGGGGGCAATTACCCCTCCACTTT
TRBJ2-3 | TRBV27 | . | . | CASSPPTDTLGTDTQYF | TGTGCCAGCAGTCCCCCGACAGATACCCTCGGCACAGATACGCAGTATTTT
TRBJ2-1 | TRBV7-2 | . | few | CASSSVPLESYNEQFF | TGTGCCAGCAGTTCCGTCCCACTAGAGTCCTACAATGAGCAGTTCTTC
TRBJ1-1 | TRBV6-5 | . | once | CASSYSARTEAFF | TGTGCCAGCAGTTACTCGGCCCGGACTGAAGCTTTCTTT
TRBJ1-2 | TRBV7-9 | . | once | CASSLTGARNYGYTF | TGTGCCAGCAGTCTTACAGGCGCCCGTAACTATGGCTACACCTTC
TRBJ1-2 | TRBV7-9 | . | . | CASSSPDLTNYGYTF | TGTGCCAGCAGCTCCCCGGACTTAACTAACTATGGCTACACCTTC
TRBJ2-5 | TRBV7-9 | TRBD1 | . | CASSSGQGQETQYF | TGTGCCAGCAGCTCGGGACAGGGACAAGAGACCCAGTACTTC
TRBJ2-1 | TRBV6-5 | TRBD2 | . | CASSATSGSYNEQFF | TGTGCCAGCAGCGCGACTAGCGGGAGCTACAATGAGCAGTTCTTC
TRBJ1-1 | TRBV6-6 | . | . | CASSGRASLTNTEAFF | TGTGCCAGCAGCGGGCGGGCAAGCCTTACGAACACTGAAGCTTTCTTT
TRBJ2-3 | TRBV5-1 | . | . | CASSSGLAEGNTDTQYF | TGCGCCAGCAGCTCAGGGTTAGCGGAGGGGAACACAGATACGCAGTATTTT
TRBJ2-1 | TRBV6-5 | . | . | CASSYSSQGLNEQFF | TGTGCCAGCAGTTACTCGAGTCAGGGTCTAAATGAGCAGTTCTTC
TRBJ1-2 | TRBV2 | . | . | CASRGTYYGYTF | TGTGCCAGCAGGGGGACTTACTATGGCTACACCTTC
TRBJ2-1 | TRBV5-1 | . | . | CASSATSLEQFF | TGCGCCAGCAGCGCCACTAGCCTGGAGCAGTTCTTC
TRBJ2-7 | TRBV4-1 | . | . | CASSPEVRGGYEQYF | TGCGCCAGCAGCCCGGAGGTCAGGGGCGGGTACGAGCAGTACTTC
TRBJ2-6 | TRBV6-5 | . | . | CATTVGGDGANVLTF | TGTGCCACCACCGTCGGAGGTGATGGGGCCAACGTCCTGACTTTC
TRBJ2-3 | TRBV7-8 | . | . | CASSFVDGREDTQYF | TGTGCCAGCAGCTTCGTGGACGGCCGAGAGGATACGCAGTATTTT
TRBJ2-7 | TRBV11-2 | TRBD1 | . | CASSHRPGQGFYEQYF | TGTGCCAGCAGCCACCGTCCGGGACAGGGGTTTTACGAGCAGTACTTC
TRBJ1-1 | TRBV5-6 | . | . | CASSLNTEAFF | TGTGCCAGCAGCTTGAACACTGAAGCTTTCTTT
TRBJ2-7 | TRBV29-1 | . | . | CSVGRPDSYEQYF | TGCAGCGTGGGGAGACCCGACTCCTACGAGCAGTACTTC
TRBJ2-7 | TRBV5-1 | . | . | CASSLGVGLAYEQYF | TGCGCCAGCAGCTTGGGCGTAGGACTCGCCTACGAGCAGTACTTC
TRBJ2-3 | TRBV27 | TRBD2 | . | CASSPGLGATDTQYF | TGTGCCAGCAGCCCCGGACTAGGTGCAACAGATACGCAGTATTTT
TRBJ2-5 | TRBV15 | TRBD2 | few | CATSTPLADQETQYF | TGTGCCACCAGCACCCCGCTAGCGGACCAAGAGACCCAGTACTTC
TRBJ2-2 | TRBV29-1 | . | few | CSAPGPGPHTGELFF | TGCAGCGCCCCCGGTCCCGGGCCACACACCGGGGAGCTGTTTTTT
TRBJ2-7 | TRBV7-8 | TRBD2 | . | CASSLRGFPGLAGVDSYEQYF | TGTGCCAGCAGCTTACGCGGATTCCCGGGACTAGCGGGAGTTGATTCCTACGAGCAGTACTTC
TRBJ2-1 | TRBV27 | . | . | CASSHREPYNEQFF | TGTGCCAGCAGTCACCGGGAACCTTACAATGAGCAGTTCTTC
TRBJ2-7 | TRBV7-3 | . | few | CASSLGGQAGYEQYF | TGTGCCAGCAGCTTAGGGGGCCAGGCGGGCTACGAGCAGTACTTC
TRBJ2-2 | TRBV29-1 | TRBD1 | . | CSVRTGAGELFF | TGCAGCGTCAGGACAGGGGCCGGGGAGCTGTTTTTT
TRBJ2-7 | TRBV7-8 | . | . | CASSLKTPSSYEQYF | TGTGCCAGCAGCTTAAAGACTCCGAGCTCCTACGAGCAGTACTTC
TRBJ2-2 | TRBV27 | . | . | CASSRRGFDTGELFF | TGTGCCAGCAGTAGAAGGGGGTTCGACACCGGGGAGCTGTTTTTT
TRBJ1-3 | TRBV28 | . | . | CASTLISGNTIYF | TGTGCCAGCACCCTCATCTCTGGAAACACCATATATTTT
TRBJ2-1 | TRBV7-9 | . | . | CASGLVGPEHNEQFF | TGTGCCAGTGGTTTAGTGGGGCCAGAACACAATGAGCAGTTCTTC
TRBJ2-4 | TRBV2 | . | . | CASSDGKNIQYF | TGTGCCAGCAGTGACGGCAAAAACATTCAGTACTTC
TRBJ2-7 | TRBV4-1 | . | . | CASSQWDTHYEQYF | TGCGCCAGCAGCCAGTGGGACACCCACTACGAGCAGTACTTC
TRBJ2-2 | TRBV4-1 | . | once | CASSQGRGNTGELFF | TGCGCCAGCAGCCAAGGCCGGGGGAACACCGGGGAGCTGTTTTTT
TRBJ2-3 | TRBV4-1 | TRBD2 | few | CASSQDGRGGPDTQYF | TGCGCCAGCAGCCAAGATGGGCGGGGGGGCCCCGATACGCAGTATTTT
TRBJ2-7 | TRBV7-9 | . | once | CASSSSSYEQYF | TGTGCCAGCAGCTCGTCGTCCTACGAGCAGTACTTC
TRBJ2-2 | TRBV29-1 | TRBD1 | few | CSVQPDREWAGELFF | TGCAGCGTCCAACCCGACAGGGAATGGGCCGGGGAGCTGTTTTTT
TRBJ2-7 | TRBV7-9 | . | . | CASSLGRDPYEQYF | TGTGCCAGCAGCTTAGGCCGGGACCCCTACGAGCAGTACTTC